The rows below give T cell receptor beta chains drawn from one sample of a study of siplizumab effects on memory and regulatory T cells. TCRdb's copy holds only in-frame clones and misses some; the assay was immunoSEQ multiplex PCR. The sample holds more than 90,000 clones, around 90% seen once. Specimen: non-Treg CD4+ T cells sorted from blood. Receptors originate from a human donor in good health. CDR3s include the opening cysteine and the closing phenylalanine or tryptophan. Fields, in order: J gene, clone size, D gene, V gene, CDR3 protein, CDR3 DNA. D genes are given only for firm matches. A row's size may be missing; if present it is once, few, many or a size class.

j_call: TRBJ2-7
clone_size: NA
d_call: NA
v_call: TRBV7-2
cdr3_aa: CASSLESGSSYEQYF
cdr3_nt: TGTGCCAGCAGCTTAGAGTCGGGGAGCTCCTACGAGCAGTACTTC

j_call: TRBJ1-5
clone_size: NA
d_call: NA
v_call: TRBV2
cdr3_aa: CASSEQQGGNQPQHF
cdr3_nt: TGTGCCAGCAGTGAACAGCAGGGCGGCAATCAGCCCCAGCATTTT

j_call: TRBJ2-7
clone_size: NA
d_call: TRBD1
v_call: TRBV6-5
cdr3_aa: CASSYQGASYEQYF
cdr3_nt: TGTGCCAGCAGTTATCAGGGGGCCTCCTACGAGCAGTACTTC

j_call: TRBJ2-3
clone_size: NA
d_call: NA
v_call: TRBV30
cdr3_aa: CAWTGFSSTDTQYF
cdr3_nt: TGTGCCTGGACAGGTTTTTCTAGCACAGATACGCAGTATTTT

j_call: TRBJ2-2
clone_size: NA
d_call: TRBD2
v_call: TRBV29-1
cdr3_aa: CSARETANTGELFF
cdr3_nt: TGCAGCGCGCGGGAGACCGCGAACACCGGGGAGCTGTTTTTT

j_call: TRBJ2-1
clone_size: once
d_call: TRBD2
v_call: TRBV2
cdr3_aa: CASRGLAGLNEQFF
cdr3_nt: TGTGCCAGCAGGGGACTAGCGGGACTCAATGAGCAGTTCTTC

j_call: TRBJ1-3
clone_size: NA
d_call: NA
v_call: TRBV28
cdr3_aa: CASSLSPYSPAGRNTIYF
cdr3_nt: TGTGCCAGCAGTTTAAGCCCGTATTCCCCCGCGGGGAGGAACACCATATATTTT

j_call: TRBJ1-2
clone_size: NA
d_call: NA
v_call: TRBV6-6
cdr3_aa: CASSYRDGQRGYTF
cdr3_nt: TGTGCCAGCAGTTACCGGGACGGACAGCGGGGCTACACCTTC

j_call: TRBJ2-2
clone_size: NA
d_call: TRBD2
v_call: TRBV19
cdr3_aa: CASSISGRNTGELFF
cdr3_nt: TGTGCCAGTAGTATTAGCGGGAGGAACACCGGGGAGCTGTTTTTT

j_call: TRBJ2-7
clone_size: NA
d_call: NA
v_call: TRBV5-6
cdr3_aa: CASSLIAIGRKTYEQYF
cdr3_nt: TGTGCCAGCAGCTTGATCGCTATAGGACGGAAGACCTACGAGCAGTACTTC

j_call: TRBJ1-2
clone_size: NA
d_call: NA
v_call: TRBV5-1
cdr3_aa: CASSLGPTSEGYGYTF
cdr3_nt: TGCGCCAGCAGCTTGGGACCTACTTCGGAAGGCTATGGCTACACCTTC

j_call: TRBJ2-5
clone_size: NA
d_call: NA
v_call: TRBV7-3
cdr3_aa: CASSSQGAGETQYF
cdr3_nt: TGTGCCAGCAGCTCACAGGGAGCGGGCGAGACCCAGTACTTC

j_call: TRBJ1-1
clone_size: NA
d_call: NA
v_call: TRBV29-1
cdr3_aa: CSVGQTEAFF
cdr3_nt: TGCAGCGTTGGACAGACAGAAGCTTTCTTT

j_call: TRBJ1-2
clone_size: NA
d_call: NA
v_call: TRBV5-1
cdr3_aa: CASSATSGVYGYTF
cdr3_nt: TGCGCCAGCAGCGCCACCTCAGGGGTCTATGGCTACACCTTC

j_call: TRBJ1-1
clone_size: NA
d_call: NA
v_call: TRBV7-9
cdr3_aa: CASSKQGNMNTEAFF
cdr3_nt: TGTGCCAGCAGCAAACAGGGAAATATGAACACTGAAGCTTTCTTT

j_call: TRBJ2-3
clone_size: few
d_call: NA
v_call: TRBV6-6
cdr3_aa: CASSYSTGSAQYF
cdr3_nt: TGTGCCAGCAGTTACTCGACCGGGAGTGCACAGTATTTT

j_call: TRBJ2-5
clone_size: once
d_call: TRBD2
v_call: TRBV19
cdr3_aa: CASSIDLDSGSARETQYF
cdr3_nt: TGTGCCAGTAGTATAGATCTGGATAGCGGGAGCGCGAGAGAGACCCAGTACTTC

j_call: TRBJ2-2
clone_size: NA
d_call: TRBD1
v_call: TRBV27
cdr3_aa: CASHRQGNTGELFF
cdr3_nt: TGTGCCAGCCATAGACAGGGGAACACCGGGGAGCTGTTTTTT

j_call: TRBJ2-1
clone_size: NA
d_call: TRBD2
v_call: TRBV11-3
cdr3_aa: CASSLRAGSYNEQFF
cdr3_nt: TGTGCCAGCAGCTTACGAGCGGGAAGCTACAATGAGCAGTTCTTC

j_call: TRBJ2-1
clone_size: NA
d_call: TRBD2
v_call: TRBV14
cdr3_aa: CASSQRGQRGSYNEQFF
cdr3_nt: TGTGCCAGCAGCCAAAGGGGTCAGCGGGGATCCTACAATGAGCAGTTCTTC

j_call: TRBJ2-7
clone_size: NA
d_call: TRBD2
v_call: TRBV30
cdr3_aa: CAGSPGLAGSAQYF
cdr3_nt: TGTGCCGGGAGTCCCGGACTAGCGGGGTCCGCGCAGTACTTC

j_call: TRBJ1-4
clone_size: NA
d_call: NA
v_call: TRBV4-1
cdr3_aa: CASSRQATNEKLFF
cdr3_nt: TGCGCCAGCAGCCGACAGGCTACTAATGAAAAACTGTTTTTT

j_call: TRBJ2-3
clone_size: NA
d_call: TRBD2
v_call: TRBV4-3
cdr3_aa: CASSRTGGVRTDTQYF
cdr3_nt: TGCGCCAGCAGCCGGACGGGGGGGGTGCGCACAGATACGCAGTATTTT

j_call: TRBJ2-4
clone_size: NA
d_call: NA
v_call: TRBV15
cdr3_aa: CATSRDLLELGYF
cdr3_nt: TGTGCCACCAGCAGAGATCTACTTGAATTAGGGTACTTC

j_call: TRBJ2-7
clone_size: once
d_call: NA
v_call: TRBV5-5
cdr3_aa: CASSLESGSPYEQYF
cdr3_nt: TGTGCCAGCAGCTTGGAGTCCGGGTCCCCCTACGAGCAGTACTTC

j_call: TRBJ2-1
clone_size: NA
d_call: TRBD2
v_call: TRBV7-8
cdr3_aa: CASSLAIGGGRAYNEQFF
cdr3_nt: TGTGCCAGCAGCTTAGCGATAGGCGGTGGGAGGGCCTACAATGAGCAGTTCTTC

j_call: TRBJ1-1
clone_size: once
d_call: NA
v_call: TRBV29-1
cdr3_aa: CSVHRDLNTEAFF
cdr3_nt: TGCAGCGTTCACCGGGACCTGAACACTGAAGCTTTCTTT

j_call: TRBJ2-5
clone_size: NA
d_call: NA
v_call: TRBV7-8
cdr3_aa: CASSPGTQETQYF
cdr3_nt: TGTGCCAGCAGCCCGGGAACCCAAGAGACCCAGTACTTC

j_call: TRBJ2-1
clone_size: NA
d_call: TRBD2
v_call: TRBV7-3
cdr3_aa: CASSPGEASGANEQFF
cdr3_nt: TGTGCCAGCAGCCCGGGCGAGGCTAGCGGAGCCAATGAGCAGTTCTTC

j_call: TRBJ2-1
clone_size: NA
d_call: NA
v_call: TRBV4-1
cdr3_aa: CASRGVGDEQFF
cdr3_nt: TGCGCCAGCAGGGGGGTTGGGGATGAGCAGTTCTTC

j_call: TRBJ2-7
clone_size: NA
d_call: TRBD2
v_call: TRBV15
cdr3_aa: CATSMGTSGFEQYF
cdr3_nt: TGTGCCACCAGCATGGGGACTAGCGGGTTCGAGCAGTACTTC

j_call: TRBJ1-1
clone_size: few
d_call: TRBD1
v_call: TRBV30
cdr3_aa: CAWSGQGTEAFF
cdr3_nt: TGTGCCTGGAGTGGACAGGGGACTGAAGCTTTCTTT

j_call: TRBJ2-7
clone_size: NA
d_call: NA
v_call: TRBV5-1
cdr3_aa: CASSLERGAHYRAYF
cdr3_nt: TGCGCCAGCAGCTTGGAAAGGGGAGCCCATTATCGTGCGTACTTC

j_call: TRBJ2-2
clone_size: NA
d_call: NA
v_call: TRBV6-6
cdr3_aa: CASSYRGNGELFF
cdr3_nt: TGTGCCAGCAGTTACCGCGGGAACGGGGAGCTGTTTTTT

j_call: TRBJ1-4
clone_size: NA
d_call: NA
v_call: TRBV2
cdr3_aa: CASRSANEKLFF
cdr3_nt: TGTGCCAGTAGATCGGCTAATGAAAAACTGTTTTTT

j_call: TRBJ1-1
clone_size: NA
d_call: NA
v_call: TRBV18
cdr3_aa: CASSLYRNTEAFF
cdr3_nt: TGTGCCAGCTCACTATACAGGAACACTGAAGCTTTCTTT

j_call: TRBJ1-1
clone_size: NA
d_call: TRBD1
v_call: TRBV25-1
cdr3_aa: CASSASPGTGMNTEAFF
cdr3_nt: TGTGCCAGCAGTGCCTCACCGGGGACAGGGATGAACACTGAAGCTTTCTTT

j_call: TRBJ1-6
clone_size: NA
d_call: NA
v_call: TRBV10-2
cdr3_aa: CASSEFGNSPLHF
cdr3_nt: TGCGCCAGCAGTGAGTTTGGGAATTCACCCCTCCACTTT

j_call: TRBJ2-3
clone_size: NA
d_call: TRBD1
v_call: TRBV19
cdr3_aa: CASRLQGARDTQYF
cdr3_nt: TGTGCCAGTAGACTACAGGGGGCAAGAGATACGCAGTATTTT

j_call: TRBJ1-2
clone_size: NA
d_call: NA
v_call: TRBV19
cdr3_aa: CASSISGNYGYTF
cdr3_nt: TGTGCCAGTAGTATATCGGGGAACTATGGCTACACCTTC

j_call: TRBJ1-5
clone_size: NA
d_call: NA
v_call: TRBV30
cdr3_aa: CAWSPTSNQPQHF
cdr3_nt: TGTGCCTGGAGTCCGACTTCCAATCAGCCCCAGCATTTT

j_call: TRBJ2-7
clone_size: NA
d_call: TRBD2
v_call: TRBV19
cdr3_aa: CASSMGSGRRDEQYF
cdr3_nt: TGTGCCAGTAGTATGGGTAGCGGGAGGAGGGACGAGCAGTACTTC

j_call: TRBJ2-2
clone_size: NA
d_call: NA
v_call: TRBV28
cdr3_aa: CASSSSARWTGELFF
cdr3_nt: TGTGCCAGCAGTTCGTCGGCCCGGTGGACCGGGGAGCTGTTTTTT